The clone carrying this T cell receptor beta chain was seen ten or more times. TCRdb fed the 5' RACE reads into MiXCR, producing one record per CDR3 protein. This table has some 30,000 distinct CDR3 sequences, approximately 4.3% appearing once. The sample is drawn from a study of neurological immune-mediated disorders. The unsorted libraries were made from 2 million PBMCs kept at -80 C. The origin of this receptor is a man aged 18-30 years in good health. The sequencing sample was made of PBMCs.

CDR3 bases: TGTGCCAGCAGAAGACTAAACCAAGCCTACGAGCAGTACTTC. It specifies CASRRLNQAYEQYF. The V gene is TRBV6-2 or TRBV6-3, the J gene TRBJ2-7; tentatively, D is TRBD2 (5 bases). CDR1 and CDR2 from the germline V gene are MNHEY and SVGEGT. V was cut by 6 bases and J by 2 bases, with 14 bases left in between. The CDR3 extends over 14 amino acids.